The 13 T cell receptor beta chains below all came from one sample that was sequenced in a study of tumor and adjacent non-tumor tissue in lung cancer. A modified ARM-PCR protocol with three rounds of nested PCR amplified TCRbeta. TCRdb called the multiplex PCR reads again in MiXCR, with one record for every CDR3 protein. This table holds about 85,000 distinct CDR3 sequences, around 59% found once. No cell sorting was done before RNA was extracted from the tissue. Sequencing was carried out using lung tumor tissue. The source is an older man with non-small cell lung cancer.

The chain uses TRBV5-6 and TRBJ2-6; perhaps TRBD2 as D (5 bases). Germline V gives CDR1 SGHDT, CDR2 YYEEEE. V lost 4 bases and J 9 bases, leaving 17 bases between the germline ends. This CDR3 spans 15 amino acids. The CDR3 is CASSPRRLWGNVLTF. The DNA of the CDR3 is TGTGCCAGCAGCCCTCGGAGGCTCTGGGGCAACGTCCTGACTTTC.

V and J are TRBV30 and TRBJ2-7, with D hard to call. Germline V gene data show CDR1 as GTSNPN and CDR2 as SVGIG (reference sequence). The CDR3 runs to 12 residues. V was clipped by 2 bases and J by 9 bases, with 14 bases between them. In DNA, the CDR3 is TGTGCCTGGAGTCCCCTGGGCCTCGGGCAGTACTTC. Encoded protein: CAWSPLGLGQYF.

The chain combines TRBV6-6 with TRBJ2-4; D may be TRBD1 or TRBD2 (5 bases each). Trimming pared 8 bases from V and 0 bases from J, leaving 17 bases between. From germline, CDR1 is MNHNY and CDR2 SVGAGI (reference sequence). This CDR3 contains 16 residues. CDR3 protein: CASGFGWDVAKNIQYF. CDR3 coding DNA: TGTGCCAGCGGTTTCGGATGGGACGTAGCCAAAAACATTCAGTACTTC.

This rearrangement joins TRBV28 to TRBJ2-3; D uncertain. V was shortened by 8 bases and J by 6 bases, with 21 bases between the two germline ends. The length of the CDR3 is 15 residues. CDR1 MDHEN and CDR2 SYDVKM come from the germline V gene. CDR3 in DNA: TGTGCCAGCCTCGGCTTTCCGAGAGGTTACGATACGCAGTATTTT. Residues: CASLGFPRGYDTQYF.

CDR3 region: CASNSHIGAEAFF. The CDR3 DNA is TGTGCCAGCAACTCGCATATTGGGGCTGAAGCTTTCTTT. The chain uses TRBV11-2 and TRBJ1-1; D ambiguous. This CDR3 has 13 amino acids. Germline V lookup: CDR1 SGHAT, CDR2 FQNNGV. V gave up 7 bases and J gave up 6 bases, with 15 bases separating them.

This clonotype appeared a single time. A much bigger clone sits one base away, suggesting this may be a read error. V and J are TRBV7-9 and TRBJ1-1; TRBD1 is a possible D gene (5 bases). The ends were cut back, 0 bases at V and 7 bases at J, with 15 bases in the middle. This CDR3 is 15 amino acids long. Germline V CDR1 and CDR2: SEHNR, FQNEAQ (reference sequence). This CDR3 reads CASSLAGAKSIEAFF. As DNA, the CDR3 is TGTGCCAGCAGCTTAGCAGGGGCTAAGAGCATTGAAGCTTTCTTT.

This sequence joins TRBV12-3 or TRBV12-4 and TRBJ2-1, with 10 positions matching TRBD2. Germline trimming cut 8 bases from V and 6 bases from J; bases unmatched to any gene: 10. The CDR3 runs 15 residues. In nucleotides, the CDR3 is TGTGCCAGCGTTCGTACTAGCGGGATGTTCAATGAGCAGTTCTTC. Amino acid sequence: CASVRTSGMFNEQFF.

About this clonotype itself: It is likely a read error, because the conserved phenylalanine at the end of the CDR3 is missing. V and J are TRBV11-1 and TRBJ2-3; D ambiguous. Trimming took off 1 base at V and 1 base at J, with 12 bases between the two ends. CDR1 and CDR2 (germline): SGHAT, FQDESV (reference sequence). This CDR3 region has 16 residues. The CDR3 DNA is TGTGCCAGCAGCTTAGATTTGCGGATTGGCACAGATACGCAGTATATT. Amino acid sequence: CASSLDLRIGTDTQYI.

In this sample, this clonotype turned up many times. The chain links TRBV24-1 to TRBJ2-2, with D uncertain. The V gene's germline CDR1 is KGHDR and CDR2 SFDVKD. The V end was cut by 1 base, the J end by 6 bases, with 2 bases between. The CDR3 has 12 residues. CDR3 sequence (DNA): TGTGCCACCAGTGATTTACCCGGGGAGCTGTTTTTT. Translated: CATSDLPGELFF.

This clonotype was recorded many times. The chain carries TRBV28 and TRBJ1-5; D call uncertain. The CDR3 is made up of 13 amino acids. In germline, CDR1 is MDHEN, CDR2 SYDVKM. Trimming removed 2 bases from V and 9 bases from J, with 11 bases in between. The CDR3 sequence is CASSLPQLGPQHF. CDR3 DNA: TGTGCCAGCAGTTTACCGCAGTTAGGGCCCCAGCATTTT.

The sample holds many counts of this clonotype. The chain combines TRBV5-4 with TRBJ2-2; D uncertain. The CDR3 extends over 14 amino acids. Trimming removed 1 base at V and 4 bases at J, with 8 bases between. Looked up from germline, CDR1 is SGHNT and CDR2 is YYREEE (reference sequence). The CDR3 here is CASSLYMRTGELFF. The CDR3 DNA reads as TGTGCCAGCAGCTTGTACATGCGCACCGGGGAGCTGTTTTTT.

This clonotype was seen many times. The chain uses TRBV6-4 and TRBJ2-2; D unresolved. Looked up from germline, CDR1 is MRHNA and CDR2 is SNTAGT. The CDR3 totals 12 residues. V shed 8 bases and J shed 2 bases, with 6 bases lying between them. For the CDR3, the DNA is TGTGCCAGCTCTACCAACACCGGGGAGCTGTTTTTT. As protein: CASSTNTGELFF.

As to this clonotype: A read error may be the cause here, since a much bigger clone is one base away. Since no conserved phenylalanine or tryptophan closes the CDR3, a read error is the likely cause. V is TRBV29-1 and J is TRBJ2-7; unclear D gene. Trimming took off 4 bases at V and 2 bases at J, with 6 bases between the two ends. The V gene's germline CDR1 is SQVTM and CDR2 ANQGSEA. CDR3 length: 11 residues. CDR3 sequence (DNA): TGCAGCGTTGGGGTAGCCTACGAGCAGTACCTC. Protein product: CSVGVAYEQYL.